This record concerns one TCR beta chain sequence. Its antigen is as yet unknown. The data belong to a study of shared clonotypes between healthy human individuals. Study-level points and caveats: Estimated richness values were generally larger in naive subsets than in memory subsets. Some clonotypes were shared by all four sorted-subset donors, while others were not shared. The non-shared ones had lower generation probabilities than the shared ones.

V lost 0 bases and J 5 bases, leaving 9 bases between the germline ends. CDR1 is SGHRS, CDR2 YFSETQ, per germline. There are 14 residues in the CDR3. Samples underwent the assay at deep level. As processed by the authors: Junction-only sequences without quality scores were provided by ImmunoSEQ, so filtering was different. The method was immunoSEQ multiplex PCR; TCRdb's version includes in-frame clones alone and lacks a portion of them. For V, J and clone size, that table is used; D and trimming come from the DNA. The sample yields a few million clones, 80% to 95% seen once. The V gene is TRBV5-1, the J gene TRBJ1-3, with a weak D call TRBD1 (5 bases). Input material: naive CD4+ T cells from PBMCs. As for subset: CD45RA+ positively selected. This clonotype was sampled from a young man in good health. Some clones in this sample may be carry-over from other donors' samples. The CDR3: CASSLDAGRNTIYF. As DNA, the CDR3 is TGCGCCAGCAGCTTGGACGCAGGGAGAAACACCATATATTTT. Filled out from reference TRBV5-1 and TRBJ1-3, the complete variable domain reads KAGVTQTPRYLIKTRGQQVTLSCSPISGHRSVSWYQQTPGQGLQFLFEYFSETQRNKGNFPGRFSGRQFSNSRSEMNVSTLELGDSALYLCASSLDAGRNTIYFGEGSWLTVV.